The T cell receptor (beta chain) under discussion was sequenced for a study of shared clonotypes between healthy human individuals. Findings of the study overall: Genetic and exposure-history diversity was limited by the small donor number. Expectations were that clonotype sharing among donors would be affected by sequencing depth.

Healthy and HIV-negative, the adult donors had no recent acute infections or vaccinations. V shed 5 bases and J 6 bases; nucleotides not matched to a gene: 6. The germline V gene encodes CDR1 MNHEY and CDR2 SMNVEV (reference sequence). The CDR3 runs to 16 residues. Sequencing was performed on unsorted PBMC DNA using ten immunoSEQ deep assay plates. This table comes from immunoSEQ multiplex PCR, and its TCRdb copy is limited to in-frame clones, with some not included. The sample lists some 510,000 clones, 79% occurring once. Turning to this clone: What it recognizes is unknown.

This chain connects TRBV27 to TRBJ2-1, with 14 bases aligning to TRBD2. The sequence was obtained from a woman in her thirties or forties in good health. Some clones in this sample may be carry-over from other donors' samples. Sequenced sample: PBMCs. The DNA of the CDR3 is TGTGCCAGCAGTCCGAGACTAGCGGGAGGGGTCAATGAGCAGTTCTTC. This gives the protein CASSPRLAGGVNEQFF.